This entry concerns a single T cell receptor beta chain. The antigen this receptor binds is unknown. Within one base of it there is no much larger clone, and no base qualities were kept. This sample is part of a study of CD4 T cells in lung cancer (dated by TCRdb to about 2019). In terms of the full investigation: In the study, blood T cells of NSCLC patients were screened for responses to candidate mutation-encoded neoepitopes, and neoantigen-specific CD4+ T-cell clones and TCRs were isolated. Tumor and non-adjacent lung tissue were obtained from four patients undergoing curative-intent resections for stage I-III non-small cell lung cancer. Deep sequencing of TCRB was used to follow the frequency of neoantigen-specific clonotypes in tumor resections, non-adjacent lung and cultured T-cell products. Aged 60 to 69 when blood was donated, the resected patients, most of whom were former smokers, had either lung adenocarcinoma or squamous cell carcinoma. Before blood donation, patients had received treatments including platinum chemotherapy, and some received nivolumab or pembrolizumab. Overall study outcomes, separate from this receptor: Rather than memory responses to the cancer, some blood-derived responses might reflect cross-reactivity or in vitro priming of naive T cells.

The germline V gene provides CDR1 ENHRY and CDR2 SYGVKD. Deletion took 3 bases off V and 0 bases off J, with a span of 18 bases between the germline ends. The CDR3 starts with the cysteine, ends with the phenylalanine, and has 18 residues. Only the CDR3 DNA is retained, 54 bases long and in frame from the first base. Library prep was done by the immunoSEQ multiplex PCR assay. DNA was isolated using Qiagen DNeasy or QIAamp micro DNA kits, and TCRB was sequenced using the Adaptive Biotechnology human TCRB sequencing kit. TCRB libraries were sequenced on an Illumina MiSeq. From the authors' description of their analysis: The kit provider's software was used to analyze TCRB sequence data, and Fisher's exact test was applied to assess tumor enrichment of clonotype templates. TCRdb's version of the immuneACCESS table is confined to in-frame rearrangements and falls short of the full clone set. An unresolved V gene accounts for under half of the shortfall where checked; the remainder is of unknown origin. V, J and clone size derive from that table, while D and trimming were established from the DNA sequence. This sample gives under 6,000 clones in total; around 70% of them show up just once. The top ten constitute roughly 15% of the sample.

The receptor was derived from a man aged 60 to 75 with non-small cell lung cancer. The receptor chain draws on TRBV10-3 and TRBJ2-4, with a weak D call of TRBD1 (5 bases match). Sequencing used lung tumor tissue. The bases read TGTGCCATCAGTGATGAAGGGGCTGGGATATTAGCCAAAAACATTCAGTACTTC. This translates into CAISDEGAGILAKNIQYF.